This TCR beta chain was profiled in a study of CD8 T cells in Susac syndrome. TCR beta sequencing covered blood CD8+ and CD4+ T cells. The multiple sclerosis control group comprised treatment-naive patients with stable or active relapsing-remitting disease. The CD8+ and CD4+ T cells were negatively isolated, with the TEMRA cells enriched by FACS. The CDR3 consists of 13 residues. Germline CDR1 reads MNHEY; CDR2 reads SVGEGT. The V end lost 4 bases, the J end lost 6 bases, and 10 bases lay between the germline ends. RNA in amounts of 0.5 to 1 ug was reverse transcribed with random hexamers. Multiplex PCR with immunoSEQ amplified the TCR beta CDR3 across 54 Vbeta and 13 Jbeta. One entry per CDR3 protein, called by TCRdb with MiXCR from the immunoSEQ multiplex PCR reads. This sample has about 300,000 distinct CDR3 sequences, with over 75% found just once.

Sequences were obtained from CD8+ T cells from PBMCs. The receptor was derived from a human donor with multiple sclerosis. The chain joins TRBV6-2 or TRBV6-3 to TRBJ2-1, with a possible D match to TRBD2 (5 bases). Written as DNA, the CDR3 is TGTGCCAGCAGTTCCCGAGAGGGCAATGAGCAGTTCTTC. Translated: CASSSREGNEQFF.